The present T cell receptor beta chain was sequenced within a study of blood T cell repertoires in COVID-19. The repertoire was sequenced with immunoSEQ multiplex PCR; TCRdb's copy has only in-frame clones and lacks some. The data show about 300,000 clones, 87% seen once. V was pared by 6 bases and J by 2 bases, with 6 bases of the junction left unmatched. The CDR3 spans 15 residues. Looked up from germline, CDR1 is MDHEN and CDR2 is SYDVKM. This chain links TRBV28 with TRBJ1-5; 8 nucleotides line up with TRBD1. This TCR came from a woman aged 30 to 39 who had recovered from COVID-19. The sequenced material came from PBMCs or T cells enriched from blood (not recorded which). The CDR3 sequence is CASSPDRAGNQPQHF. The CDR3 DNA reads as TGTGCCAGCAGCCCGGACAGGGCAGGCAATCAGCCCCAGCATTTT.